This T cell receptor beta chain stems from a study of shared T cell receptors in the human thymus. Per germline, CDR1 MNHEY and CDR2 SMNVEV (reference sequence). Trimming cost V 7 bases and J 10 bases, with 14 bases left between them. The CDR3 is 12 residues long. Assay: immunoSEQ multiplex PCR; the TCRdb copy retains only in-frame clones and omits some. The sample lists hundreds of thousands of clones; about 90% were seen once. These records were also assigned to another study, of human thymus T cells. That study reports: During corrective heart surgery, resections were taken, and the thymus tissue came from them. An apparent bias in V and J gene usage was seen in thymic and blood repertoires.

V gene TRBV27 combines with J gene TRBJ2-1; a weak D match, TRBD2 (7 bases). The receptor comes from a boy under two years old with a congenital heart defect. Sample: thymocytes. CDR3 in amino acids: CASTDGGTEQFF. The CDR3 DNA reads as TGTGCCAGCACCGACGGGGGGACAGAGCAGTTCTTC.